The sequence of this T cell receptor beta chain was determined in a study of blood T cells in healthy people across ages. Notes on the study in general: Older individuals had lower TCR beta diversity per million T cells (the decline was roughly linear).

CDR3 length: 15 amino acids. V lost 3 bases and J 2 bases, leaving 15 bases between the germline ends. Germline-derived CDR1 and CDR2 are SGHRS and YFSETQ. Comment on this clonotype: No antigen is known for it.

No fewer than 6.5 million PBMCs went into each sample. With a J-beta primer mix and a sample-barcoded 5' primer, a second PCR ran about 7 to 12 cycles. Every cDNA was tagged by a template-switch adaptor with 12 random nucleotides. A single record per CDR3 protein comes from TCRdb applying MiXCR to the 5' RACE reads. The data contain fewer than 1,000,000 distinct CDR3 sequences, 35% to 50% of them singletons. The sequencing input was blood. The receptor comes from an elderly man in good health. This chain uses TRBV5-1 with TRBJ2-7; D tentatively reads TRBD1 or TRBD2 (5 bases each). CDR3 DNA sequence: TGCGCCAGCAGCTCCCGAGGTGGGACCACCTACGAGCAGTACTTC. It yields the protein CASSSRGGTTYEQYF.